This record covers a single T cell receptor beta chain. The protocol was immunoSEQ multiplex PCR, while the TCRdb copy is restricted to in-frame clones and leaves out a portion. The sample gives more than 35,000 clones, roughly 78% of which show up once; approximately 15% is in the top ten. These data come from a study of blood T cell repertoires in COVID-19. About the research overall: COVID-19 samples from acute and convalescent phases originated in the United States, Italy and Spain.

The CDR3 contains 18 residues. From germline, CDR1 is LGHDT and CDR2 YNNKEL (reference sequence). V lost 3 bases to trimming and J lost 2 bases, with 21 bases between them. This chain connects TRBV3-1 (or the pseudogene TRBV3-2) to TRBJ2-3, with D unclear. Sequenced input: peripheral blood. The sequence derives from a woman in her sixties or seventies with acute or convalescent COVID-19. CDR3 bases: TGTGCCAGCAGCCACCCCTCGACCCTTAGCCCAACCACAGATACGCAGTATTTT. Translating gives CASSHPSTLSPTTDTQYF.